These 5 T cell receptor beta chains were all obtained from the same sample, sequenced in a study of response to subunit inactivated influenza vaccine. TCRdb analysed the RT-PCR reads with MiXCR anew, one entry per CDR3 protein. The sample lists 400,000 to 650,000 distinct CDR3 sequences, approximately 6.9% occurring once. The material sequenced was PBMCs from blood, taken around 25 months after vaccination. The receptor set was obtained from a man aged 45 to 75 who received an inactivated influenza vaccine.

The CDR3 sequence is CASSNRDGEASYEQYF. The CDR3 DNA sequence: TGTGCCAGCAGCAACAGAGACGGTGAAGCATCCTACGAGCAGTACTTC. The gene calls are TRBV6-2 or TRBV6-3 and TRBJ2-7; D gene ambiguous. The V gene lost 6 bases and the J gene lost 1 base, with 19 bases spanning the gap. Germline CDR1 is MNHEY and CDR2 is SVGEGT. The CDR3 is 16 amino acids.

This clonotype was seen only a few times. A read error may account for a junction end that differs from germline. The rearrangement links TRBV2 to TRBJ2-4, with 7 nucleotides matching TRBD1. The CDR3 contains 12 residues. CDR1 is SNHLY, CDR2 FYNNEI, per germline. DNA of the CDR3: TGTGCCAGCAGTGGGGAAGGCAGGGGGAAGCACTTC. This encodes CASSGEGRGKHF.

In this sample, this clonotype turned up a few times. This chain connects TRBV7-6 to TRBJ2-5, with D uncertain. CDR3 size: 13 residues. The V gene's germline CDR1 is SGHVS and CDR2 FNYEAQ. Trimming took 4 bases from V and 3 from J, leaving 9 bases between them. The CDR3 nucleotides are TGTGCCAGCAGCTCCCTAACCAAAGAGACCCAGTACTTC. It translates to CASSSLTKETQYF. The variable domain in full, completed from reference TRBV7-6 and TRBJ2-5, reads GAGVSQSPRYKVTKRGQDVALRCDPISGHVSLYWYRQALGQGPEFLTYFNYEAQQDKSGLPNDRFSAERPEGSISTLTIQRTEQRDSAMYRCASSSLTKETQYFGPGTRLLVL.

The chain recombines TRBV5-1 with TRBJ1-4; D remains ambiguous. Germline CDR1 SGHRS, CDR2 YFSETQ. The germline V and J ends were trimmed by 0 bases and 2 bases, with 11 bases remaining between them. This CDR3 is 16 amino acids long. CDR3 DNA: TGCGCCAGCAGCTTGGAAGTCGAAGGGACTAATGAAAAACTGTTTTTT. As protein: CASSLEVEGTNEKLFF.

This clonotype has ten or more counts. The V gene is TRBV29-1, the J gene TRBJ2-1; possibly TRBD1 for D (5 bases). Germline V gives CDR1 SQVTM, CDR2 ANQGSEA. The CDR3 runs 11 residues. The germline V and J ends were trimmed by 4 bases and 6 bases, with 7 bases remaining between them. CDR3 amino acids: CSVGGANEQFF. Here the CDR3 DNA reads TGCAGCGTTGGTGGGGCCAATGAGCAGTTCTTC.